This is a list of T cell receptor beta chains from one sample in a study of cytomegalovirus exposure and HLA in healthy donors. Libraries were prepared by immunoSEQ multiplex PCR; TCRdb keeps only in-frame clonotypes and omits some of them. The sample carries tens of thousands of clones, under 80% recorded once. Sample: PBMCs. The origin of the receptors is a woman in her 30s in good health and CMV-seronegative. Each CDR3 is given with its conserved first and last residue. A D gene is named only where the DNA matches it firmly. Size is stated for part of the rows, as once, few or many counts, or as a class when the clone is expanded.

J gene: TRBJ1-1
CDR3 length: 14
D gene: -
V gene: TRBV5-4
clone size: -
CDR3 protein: CASSPAEVNTEAFF
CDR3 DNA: TGTGCCAGCAGCCCGGCTGAGGTAAACACTGAAGCTTTCTTT

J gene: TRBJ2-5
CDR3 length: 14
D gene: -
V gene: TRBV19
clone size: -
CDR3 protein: CASSMGDYQETQYF
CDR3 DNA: TGTGCCAGTAGTATGGGGGACTACCAAGAGACCCAGTACTTC

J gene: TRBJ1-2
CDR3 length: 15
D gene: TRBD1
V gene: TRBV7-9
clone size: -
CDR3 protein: CASRPGGQGGGGYTF
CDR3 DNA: TGTGCCAGCAGACCGGGGGGACAGGGAGGTGGTGGCTACACCTTC

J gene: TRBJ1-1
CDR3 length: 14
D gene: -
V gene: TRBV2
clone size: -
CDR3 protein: CASKGTTGNTEAFF
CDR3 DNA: TGTGCCAGCAAAGGTACCACAGGGAACACTGAAGCTTTCTTT

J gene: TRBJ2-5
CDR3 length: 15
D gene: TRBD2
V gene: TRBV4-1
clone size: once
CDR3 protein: CASSRNQLAGPLQYF
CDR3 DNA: TGCGCCAGCAGCCGTAACCAACTAGCGGGGCCTCTCCAGTACTTC

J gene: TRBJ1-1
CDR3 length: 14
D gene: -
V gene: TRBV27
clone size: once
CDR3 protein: CASSLKGGGTEAFF
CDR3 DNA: TGTGCCAGCAGTTTAAAAGGCGGGGGGACTGAAGCTTTCTTT

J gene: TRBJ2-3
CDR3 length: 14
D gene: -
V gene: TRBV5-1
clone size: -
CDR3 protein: CASSLLRATDTQYF
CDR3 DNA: TGCGCCAGCAGCTTACTACGCGCCACAGATACGCAGTATTTT

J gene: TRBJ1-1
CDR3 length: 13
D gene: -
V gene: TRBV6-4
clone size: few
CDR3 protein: CASSTTVQTEAFF
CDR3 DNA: TGTGCCAGCAGTACGACAGTTCAAACTGAAGCTTTCTTT

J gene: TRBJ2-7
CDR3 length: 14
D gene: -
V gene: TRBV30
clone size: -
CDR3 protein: CAWSGLSQPYEQYF
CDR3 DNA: TGTGCCTGGAGTGGACTCAGCCAGCCCTACGAGCAGTACTTC

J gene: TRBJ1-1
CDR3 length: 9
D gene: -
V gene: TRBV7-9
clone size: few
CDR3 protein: CASSAEAFF
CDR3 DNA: TGTGCCAGCAGCGCGGAGGCTTTCTTT

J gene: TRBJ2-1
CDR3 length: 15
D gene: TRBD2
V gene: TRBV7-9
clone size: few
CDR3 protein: CASRVRDYSYNEQFF
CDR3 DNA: TGTGCCAGCAGGGTCCGGGACTACTCCTACAATGAGCAGTTCTTC

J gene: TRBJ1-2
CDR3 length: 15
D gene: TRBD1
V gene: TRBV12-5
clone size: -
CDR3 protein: CASGLGTGSPYGYTF
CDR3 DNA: TGTGCTAGTGGTTTGGGGACAGGGAGCCCCTATGGCTACACCTTC

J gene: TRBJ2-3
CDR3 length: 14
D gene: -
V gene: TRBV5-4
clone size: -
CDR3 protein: CASSVPGSTDTQYF
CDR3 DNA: TGTGCCAGCAGCGTCCCCGGGAGCACAGATACGCAGTATTTT

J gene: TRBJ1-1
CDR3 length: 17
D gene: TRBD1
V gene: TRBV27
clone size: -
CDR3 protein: CASSLLWDRGENTEAFF
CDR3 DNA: TGTGCCAGCAGTTTACTCTGGGACAGGGGGGAAAACACTGAAGCTTTCTTT

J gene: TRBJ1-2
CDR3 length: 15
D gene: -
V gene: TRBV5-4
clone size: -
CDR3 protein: CASSYPPVGGYGYTF
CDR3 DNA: TGTGCCAGCAGCTACCCCCCGGTGGGGGGCTATGGCTACACCTTC

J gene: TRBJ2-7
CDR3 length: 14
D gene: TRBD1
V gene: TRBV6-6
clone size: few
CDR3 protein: CASNGGTGTYEQYF
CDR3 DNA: TGTGCCAGCAACGGGGGGACAGGGACATACGAGCAGTACTTC